The 25 T cell receptor beta chains given below trace back to one sample, sequenced in a study of tissue T cells after allogeneic stem cell transplantation. As for time point: mouse harvest day 14 after allogeneic transplant. Mouse grafts combined 10^7 T-cell-depleted bone marrow cells with 10^6 splenic CD5+ T cells. Assay: immunoSEQ multiplex PCR; the TCRdb copy retains only in-frame clones and omits some. The data contain roughly 5,000 clones, over 45% of them singletons. The sequencing sample was made of gut tissue. Receptors were obtained from a female BALB/c mouse given C57BL/6 T cells with graft-versus-host disease after an allogeneic hematopoietic cell transplant.

As regards this clone: The gene symbols are mouse symbols. The sequence runs out 1 residue before the end of the CDR3; the remainder is reconstructed from the germline J gene. The chain carries TRBV13-3 and TRBJ2-7; the match to TRBD1 covers 7 bases. Germline V lookup: CDR1 NNHDY, CDR2 SYVADS. The ends lost 6 bases at V and 1 base at J; junction bases unmatched: 7. The CDR3 runs 14 residues. The part of the CDR3 DNA that was read is TGTGCCAGCATTCCGGGACAGAGGTCCTATGAACAGTAC. This encodes CASIPGQRSYEQY. In full, the CDR3 reads CASIPGQRSYEQYF.

Note on this clone: Genes and germline are mouse. The read falls 1 residue short of the CDR3 end, and the missing part is taken from the germline J gene. The rearrangement links TRBV16 to TRBJ2-5; no firm D call. This CDR3 is 12 amino acids long. Trimming cost V 5 bases and J 3 bases, with 6 bases left between them. Germline V gene data show CDR1 as SGHSA and CDR2 as FRNQAP. The DNA read from the CDR3 is TGTGCAAGCAGCCGACAACAAGACACCCAGTAC. Residues: CASSRQQDTQY. The complete CDR3 protein is CASSRQQDTQYF.

A remark on this clone: The gene names here belong to mouse. Read coverage stops 1 residue before the CDR3 terminus; the germline J gene supplies the remainder. J is TRBJ2-4 and V is TRBV26; the D gene is possibly TRBD1 (6 bases). The CDR3 extends over 16 amino acids. Trimming stripped 4 bases from V and 0 bases from J, with 14 bases between. CDR1 and CDR2 from the germline V gene are KGHPV and FQNQEV (reference sequence). The CDR3 protein is CASSPRQASSQNTLYF. The DNA read from the CDR3 is TGTGCCAGCAGTCCTCGACAGGCGTCTAGTCAAAACACCTTGTAC.

Comment on this clone: Genes and germline are mouse. The read terminates 1 residue ahead of where the CDR3 ends, so the germline J gene completes it. The rearrangement uses TRBV26 and TRBJ2-5; possibly TRBD2 for D (7 bases). The V end lost 3 bases, the J end lost 7 bases, and 11 bases lay between the germline ends. Germline loops: CDR1 KGHPV, CDR2 FQNQEV (reference sequence). CDR3 length: 13 residues. The CDR3 loop reads CASSLWGANTQYF. The DNA read from the CDR3 is TGTGCCAGCAGTCTATGGGGGGCCAACACCCAGTAC.

Note on this clone: Gene names denote mouse genes. The read terminates 1 residue before the CDR3 end, so the remaining end is supplied by the germline J gene. The chain has TRBV14 and TRBJ2-4; D call uncertain. V gave up 3 bases and J gave up 0 bases, with 11 bases separating them. The CDR3 totals 15 residues. Germline loops: CDR1 SGHDT, CDR2 FRDEAV. This CDR3 is CASSSPPASQNTLYF. The DNA read from the CDR3 is TGTGCCAGCAGTTCCCCGCCAGCTAGTCAAAACACCTTGTAC.

Turning to this clone: Mouse gene names and germline throughout. The CDR3 end lies 1 residue beyond the end of the read and is filled in from the germline J gene. The V gene is TRBV12-2, the J gene TRBJ2-3; D may be TRBD1 (5 bases). CDR1 and CDR2 from the germline V gene are SGHLS and HYDKME. CDR3 length equals 12 residues. V was pared by 5 bases and J by 4 bases, with 9 bases between. CDR3 residues: CASFGQTETLYF. CDR3 bases read: TGTGCCAGCTTTGGACAAACAGAAACGCTGTAT.

This clone was counted between two and nine times. Gene names refer to mouse genes. Coverage ceases 1 residue before the CDR3 finishes, and the germline J gene fills in the end. The rearrangement links TRBV5 to TRBJ2-5; TRBD2 aligns across 11 bases. The length of the CDR3 is 17 residues. V lost 3 bases to trimming and J lost 1 base; unmatched junction nucleotides: 6. Looked up from germline, CDR1 is LGHNA and CDR2 is YNLKQL (reference sequence). The part of the CDR3 DNA that was read is TGTGCCAGCAGCCATCCCGGGACTGGGGGTTACCAAGACACCCAGTAC. This gives the protein CASSHPGTGGYQDTQY. The full CDR3 protein reads CASSHPGTGGYQDTQYF.

Worth noting for this clone: Mouse gene names apply. The CDR3 end lies 1 residue beyond the end of the read and is filled in from the germline J gene. The V gene is TRBV26, the J gene TRBJ1-3; D not resolved. V lost 2 bases, J lost 0 bases, and 5 bases lay in between. The CDR3 is made up of 14 amino acids. CDR1 is KGHPV, CDR2 FQNQEV, per germline (reference sequence). CDR3 amino acids: CASSLTSSGNTLYF. CDR3 DNA, as far as it was read: TGTGCCAGCAGTCTGACCTCTTCTGGAAATACGCTCTAT.

Comments on this clone: Mouse gene names and germline throughout. The read terminates 1 residue before the CDR3 end, so the remaining end is supplied by the germline J gene. The chain links TRBV26 to TRBJ2-4, with 7 bases fitting TRBD1. The germline CDR1 and CDR2 sequences are KGHPV and FQNQEV (reference sequence). CDR3 length: 14 residues. The V and J ends lost 6 bases and 0 bases, in that order; junction bases with no gene match: 3. The CDR3 protein is CASRGDSSQNTLYF. Partial CDR3 DNA: TGTGCCAGCAGAGGGGACAGTAGTCAAAACACCTTGTAC.

Concerning this clone itself: Genes and germline are mouse. The missing CDR3 end, 1 residue past where the read stops, is filled in from the germline J gene. This rearrangement joins TRBV26 to TRBJ2-7; a possible D gene is TRBD1 (5 bases). This CDR3 contains 15 residues. V was clipped by 0 bases and J by 0 bases, with 9 bases between them. Germline V gene lookup returns CDR1 KGHPV and CDR2 FQNQEV (reference sequence). CDR3 DNA, as far as it was read: TGTGCCAGCAGTCTGTCGTCAGGGAGCTCCTATGAACAGTAC. Its translation is CASSLSSGSSYEQY. The entire CDR3 protein is CASSLSSGSSYEQYF.

This clone was picked up a small number of times. Genes and germline come from the mouse. Sequencing ends 1 residue short of the CDR3 end; the germline J gene provides the rest. The rearrangement uses TRBV26 and TRBJ2-4; no clear D. Trimming pared 5 bases from V and 0 bases from J, leaving 9 bases between. Germline-derived CDR1 and CDR2 are KGHPV and FQNQEV (reference sequence). The CDR3 is 14 residues long. CDR3 sequence: CASSALASQNTLYF. CDR3 DNA, as far as it was read: TGTGCCAGCAGTGCCCTCGCTAGTCAAAACACCTTGTAC. The whole variable domain, remainder taken from reference TRBV26 and TRBJ2-4, is NSKVIQTPRYLVKGQGQKAKMRCIPEKGHPVVFWYQQNKNNEFKFLINFQNQEVLQQIDMTEKRFSAECPSNSPCSLEIQSSEAGDSALYLCASSALASQNTLYFGAGTRLSVL.

For this clone: Gene names are mouse gene names. Read coverage stops 1 residue before the CDR3 terminus; the germline J gene supplies the remainder. This rearrangement joins TRBV26 to TRBJ1-4; D not resolved. The CDR3 loop spans 13 amino acids. V was pared by 4 bases and J by 0 bases, with 3 bases between. Germline CDR1 is KGHPV and CDR2 is FQNQEV (reference sequence). The CDR3 reads CASSPFSNERLFF. The sequenced part of the CDR3 DNA is TGTGCCAGCAGTCCCTTTTCCAACGAAAGATTATTT.

There are a few counts of this clone. The listed genes are named as in mouse. The read ends 1 residue before the CDR3 terminus; that terminus is restored from the germline J gene. The chain links TRBV26 to TRBJ1-3, with 7 bases fitting TRBD1. This CDR3 has 12 amino acids. V shed 6 bases, J shed 7 bases, and the junction held 3 bases outside the gene matches. Germline CDR1 is KGHPV and CDR2 is FQNQEV (reference sequence). Here the CDR3 reads CASSPGQNTLYF. Incomplete CDR3 DNA: TGTGCCAGCAGCCCGGGACAGAATACGCTCTAT.

This clone showed up just a few times. Gene names and germline match the mouse. The CDR3 is cut off 1 residue early in the read; its end comes from the germline J gene. The chain uses TRBV26 and TRBJ1-6, with TRBD1 as a possible D gene (6 bases). TRBJ1-6 is identified as an open reading frame with a role that is uncertain. This CDR3 contains 14 residues. CDR1 and CDR2 (germline): KGHPV, FQNQEV (reference sequence). V was trimmed by 0 bases and J by 6 bases, leaving 6 bases between them. The CDR3 loop reads CASSLSGANSPLYF. CDR3 bases read: TGTGCCAGCAGTCTGTCGGGGGCTAATTCGCCCCTCTAC.

Note on this clone: Gene names are mouse gene names. Read sequence stops 1 residue before the CDR3 end, and the germline J gene provides the missing end. The chain uses TRBV1 and TRBJ2-7; TRBD2 aligns across 11 bases. In germline, CDR1 is NSQYPW, CDR2 LRSPGD (reference sequence). The V gene end was trimmed by 4 bases and the J gene end by 4 bases; junction bases not matched to a gene: 3. The CDR3 has 14 amino acids. The sequenced part of the CDR3 DNA is TGCACCTGCAGTGAGGGGACTGGGGGTTATGAACAGTAC. Encoded protein: CTCSEGTGGYEQY. The CDR3 in full is CTCSEGTGGYEQYF.

In its sample, this clone was seen a few times. The gene symbols are mouse symbols. The read stops 1 residue short of the end of the CDR3; the missing end is completed from the germline J gene. The V gene is TRBV26, the J gene TRBJ1-4; D remains unclear. Germline CDR1 KGHPV, CDR2 FQNQEV (reference sequence). This CDR3 has 13 residues. Trimming removed 1 base at V and 4 bases at J, with 4 bases between. The CDR3 spells CASSLFNNERLFF. The part of the CDR3 DNA that was read is TGTGCCAGCAGTCTGTTCAACAACGAAAGATTATTT.

Note on this clone: Genes here carry mouse names. The chain's CDR3 is CASSPDRNTGQLYF. The covered CDR3 bases are TGTGCCAGCAGTCCGGACAGAAACACCGGGCAGCTCTAC. This chain links TRBV26 with TRBJ2-2; a possible D gene is TRBD1 (6 bases). Read data end 1 residue before the CDR3 end; the end is taken from the germline J gene. V lost 4 bases to trimming and J lost 1 base, with 7 bases between them. CDR1 and CDR2 from the germline V gene are KGHPV and FQNQEV (reference sequence). This CDR3 region has 14 residues.

This clone occurred a few times. The gene names given are mouse names. The read terminates 1 residue before the CDR3 end, so the remaining end is supplied by the germline J gene. This sequence joins TRBV12-1 and TRBJ2-3; TRBD2 matches at 13 bases. In germline, CDR1 is SGHSN, CDR2 HYEKVE. The length of the CDR3 is 15 residues. With 2 bases clipped from V and 3 bases from J, the junction kept 1 base outside the gene matches. The CDR3 is CASSPGLGGAETLYF. CDR3 DNA (partial): TGTGCCAGCTCTCCGGGACTGGGGGGGGCAGAAACGCTGTAT.

This clone has just one count. Germline and genes here are mouse. The read terminates 1 residue before the CDR3 end, so the remaining end is supplied by the germline J gene. The chain combines TRBV13-1 with TRBJ2-5; TRBD2 agrees at 8 bases. V was clipped by 2 bases and J by 5 bases; unmatched bases: 4. CDR1 and CDR2 from the germline V gene are NSHNY and SYGAGN. The CDR3 is 14 residues long. The CDR3 sequence is CASSDWGVRDTQYF. Incomplete CDR3 DNA: TGTGCCAGCAGTGACTGGGGGGTCCGAGACACCCAGTAC.

To note about this clone: Germline and genes here are mouse. Read data end 1 residue before the CDR3 end; the end is taken from the germline J gene. The chain links TRBV26 to TRBJ2-1; TRBD1 aligns across 12 bases. The V gene end was trimmed by 1 base and the J gene end by 9 bases; junction bases not matched to a gene: 4. Germline values: CDR1 KGHPV, CDR2 FQNQEV (reference sequence). This CDR3 comprises 15 residues. CDR3 residues: CASSLWDRGRGEQFF. Partial CDR3 DNA: TGTGCCAGCAGTCTGTGGGACAGGGGGCGCGGTGAGCAGTTC.

In regard to this clone: Germline and genes: mouse. The read falls 1 residue short of the CDR3 end, and the missing part is taken from the germline J gene. Other DNA sequences within the sample encode an identical CDR3. The rearrangement links TRBV26 to TRBJ2-7; 7 bases agree with TRBD2. With 2 bases clipped from V and 3 bases from J, the junction kept 1 base outside the gene matches. The length of the CDR3 is 13 residues. The germline gives CDR1 KGHPV, CDR2 FQNQEV (reference sequence). The CDR3 DNA, read in part, is TGTGCCAGCAGTCTGGCTGGGGGCTATGAACAGTAC. This gives the protein CASSLAGGYEQY. The entire CDR3 protein reads CASSLAGGYEQYF.

Of note for this clone: Gene names refer to mouse genes. The read is 1 residue too short to cover the CDR3 end, so that end is filled in from the germline J gene. V and J are TRBV5 and TRBJ2-1; 8 nucleotides agree with TRBD2. The germline V gene has CDR1 LGHNA and CDR2 YNLKQL (reference sequence). CDR3 length: 17 amino acids. V lost 0 bases to trimming and J lost 1 base; unmatched junction nucleotides: 5. CDR3 DNA (partial): TGTGCCAGCAGCCAAGACCCGCGACTGGGGAACTATGCTGAGCAGTTC. This translates into CASSQDPRLGNYAEQF. The CDR3, in full, reads CASSQDPRLGNYAEQFF.

As for this clone: Genes here carry mouse names. The read finishes 1 residue shy of the CDR3 end, and the germline J gene is used to complete it. The chain couples TRBV13-2 to TRBJ1-6; 7 positions agree with TRBD1. TRBJ1-6 is an ORF for which the function is uncertain. V was clipped by 5 bases and J by 10 bases; unmatched bases: 3. The CDR3 has 12 amino acids. Germline V CDR1 and CDR2: NNHNN, SYGAGS (reference sequence). CDR3 amino acids: CASGAQGSPLYF. CDR3 DNA, as far as it was read: TGTGCCAGCGGGGCACAGGGGTCGCCCCTCTAC.

Regarding this clone: Here the gene names and germline are mouse. The read finishes 1 residue shy of the CDR3 end, and the germline J gene is used to complete it. The rearrangement joins TRBV26 to TRBJ2-1, with a weak D call TRBD1 (6 bases). Looked up from germline, CDR1 is KGHPV and CDR2 is FQNQEV (reference sequence). This CDR3 comprises 14 residues. V was clipped by 4 bases and J by 0 bases, with 7 bases between them. The CDR3 is CASSPQGNYAEQFF. CDR3 bases read: TGTGCCAGCAGTCCACAGGGTAACTATGCTGAGCAGTTC.

There are a few counts of this clone. The listed genes are named as in mouse. The read ends 1 residue early relative to the CDR3; the germline J gene fills the gap. V gene TRBV5 combines with J gene TRBJ2-7; D is uncertain. The CDR3 consists of 11 residues. Deletions cut 0 bases from V and 5 bases from J, with 2 bases between. Germline V gene sequence: CDR1 LGHNA, CDR2 YNLKQL (reference sequence). CDR3 DNA (partial): TGTGCCAGCAGCCAAGACCATGAACAGTAC. Translation: CASSQDHEQY. In full, the CDR3 reads CASSQDHEQYF.